Listed below are T cell receptor beta chains from one sample, sequenced in a study of control samples from healthy donors and cancer patients. Profiled with immunoSEQ multiplex PCR; TCRdb holds only in-frame clones, not every one. There are 50,000 to 65,000 clones in the sample; approximately 90% occur only once, and more than 0.95% lies in the top ten. Sequencing was done on a sample of PBMCs. These receptors all stem from a woman aged 45-65 years with colorectal cancer. Both conserved end residues are part of each CDR3. Fields, in order: J gene, D gene, clone size, V gene, CDR3 DNA, CDR3 protein. D genes are given only for firm matches. Some rows have no size entry. The others give once, few or many, or a class for an expanded clone.

TRBJ2-4	NA	NA	TRBV2	TGTGCCAGCAGTGAATTTGGGGGTAGGGACAAAAACATTCAGTACTTC	CASSEFGGRDKNIQYF
TRBJ2-3	NA	NA	TRBV18	TGTGCCAGCTCACCAGCGGGAAGTTTCACAGATACGCAGTATTTT	CASSPAGSFTDTQYF
TRBJ2-5	TRBD1	NA	TRBV15	TGTGCCACCAGCAGAGACGGACAGGGGGCTTGGGAGACCCAGTACTTC	CATSRDGQGAWETQYF
TRBJ1-6	TRBD1	NA	TRBV5-1	TGCGCCAGCAGCTGGGGACAGGGAAATTCACCCCTCCACTTT	CASSWGQGNSPLHF
TRBJ1-1	NA	NA	TRBV6-6	TGTGCCAGCAGTGAGTCACAGGCCATGAACACTGAAGCTTTCTTT	CASSESQAMNTEAFF
TRBJ1-4	NA	NA	TRBV6-6	TGTGCCAGCAGTAGAACCGGGACCTTTAATGAAAAACTGTTTTTT	CASSRTGTFNEKLFF
TRBJ2-6	NA	once	TRBV27	TGTGCCAGCAGTTTCCTTAGCTCTGGGGCCAACGTCCTGACTTTC	CASSFLSSGANVLTF
TRBJ2-1	NA	NA	TRBV6-5	TGTGCCAGCAGTTCGCTCTTGGTTAACCCCTACAATGAGCAGTTCTTC	CASSSLLVNPYNEQFF
TRBJ2-7	NA	NA	TRBV30	TGTGCCTGGAGTGTAAAGGACGAGCAGTACTTC	CAWSVKDEQYF
TRBJ1-4	NA	NA	TRBV9	TGTGCCAGCAGCTTCCAGGACGGTCGGGGTGGGGAAAAACTGTTTTTT	CASSFQDGRGGEKLFF
TRBJ1-1	TRBD1	NA	TRBV10-3	TGTGCCATCAGTGGCCCCACAGGTTCGGAGGGGGCGAACACTGAAGCTTTCTTT	CAISGPTGSEGANTEAFF
TRBJ1-2	TRBD1	few	TRBV27	TGTGCCAGCAGTTTATACGGCAGGGGGTACTATGGCTACACCTTC	CASSLYGRGYYGYTF
TRBJ2-2	NA	NA	TRBV4-2	TGTGCCAGCAGCCAAGATAGGAACACCGGGGAGCTGTTTTTT	CASSQDRNTGELFF
TRBJ2-2	NA	NA	TRBV4-1	TGCGCCAGCAGCCAAGATCGGGGATCGGGCGGGGAGGCCGGGGAGCTGTTTTTT	CASSQDRGSGGEAGELFF
TRBJ2-1	TRBD2	NA	TRBV19	TGTGCCAGTAGTATAGGACTAGCGGGAGGGGGTTCCTACAATGAGCAGTTCTTC	CASSIGLAGGGSYNEQFF
TRBJ1-6	NA	few	TRBV6-5	TGTGCCAGCAGCCGGATAAATTCACCCCTCCACTTT	CASSRINSPLHF
TRBJ1-1	NA	NA	TRBV5-1	TGCGCCAGCAGCTTGGGTCTAGGGGGGAACACTGAAGCTTTCTTT	CASSLGLGGNTEAFF
TRBJ1-2	NA	NA	TRBV11-2	TGTGCCAGCAGCTTAAACGCCTATGGCTACACCTTC	CASSLNAYGYTF
TRBJ1-5	NA	NA	TRBV6-5	TGTGCCCGGGGGGGGGCCAATCAGCCCCAGCATTTT	CARGGANQPQHF
TRBJ1-6	NA	NA	TRBV25-1	TGTGCCAGCAGTAACAGGGCACCTTCACCCCTCCACTTT	CASSNRAPSPLHF
TRBJ1-1	NA	NA	TRBV19	TGTGCCAGTAGCCGTTCGGCAGTTTTCGGCACTGAAGCTTTCTTT	CASSRSAVFGTEAFF
TRBJ2-7	NA	NA	TRBV11-2	TGTGCCAGCAGCTCCATCGGGGTGGCCCTCCGTTACCCTGTGGAGCAGTACTTC	CASSSIGVALRYPVEQYF
TRBJ2-3	TRBD1	once	TRBV19	TGTGCCAGTAGTATTGTCGAGACAGGGGTGGCAGATACGCAGTATTTT	CASSIVETGVADTQYF
TRBJ1-4	NA	NA	TRBV13	TGTGCCAGCAGCCTTCGGGCCCGAGCTGAAAAACTGTTTTTT	CASSLRARAEKLFF
TRBJ2-5	TRBD2	NA	TRBV6-5	TGTGCCAGCAGTAAGATTAGCGGGTCCCAGGAGACCCAGTACTTC	CASSKISGSQETQYF
TRBJ1-1	TRBD1	NA	TRBV25-1	TGTGCCAGCAGTGAACGGACAGGGTGGGACACTGAAGCTTTCTTT	CASSERTGWDTEAFF
TRBJ1-1	NA	NA	TRBV6-6	TGTGCCAGCAGTTACTCGACCGGGACTCAGAACACTGAAGCTTTCTTT	CASSYSTGTQNTEAFF
TRBJ1-6	TRBD1	once	TRBV27	TGTGCCAGCAGTTACGTAAGACAGGGTAATTCACCCCTCCACTTT	CASSYVRQGNSPLHF
TRBJ1-4	NA	NA	TRBV10-3	TGTGCCATCAGTGTTGGGGGTGAAAAACTGTTTTTT	CAISVGGEKLFF
TRBJ1-2	TRBD1	NA	TRBV6-5	TGTGCCAGCAGTACGGCTCAGGGGGGTAACTATGGCTACACCTTC	CASSTAQGGNYGYTF
TRBJ2-7	TRBD1	few	TRBV2	TGTGCCAGCATCCGGGACAGGCCTCGCGAGACCTACGAGCAGTACTTC	CASIRDRPRETYEQYF
TRBJ1-4	TRBD1	NA	TRBV19	TGTGCCAGCCGACAGGGCGTTGCAACTAATGAAAAACTGTTTTTT	CASRQGVATNEKLFF
TRBJ2-3	TRBD1	NA	TRBV5-1	TGCGCCAGCAGCCGGACAGGGGATATGCAGTATTTT	CASSRTGDMQYF
TRBJ1-3	NA	NA	TRBV21-1	TGTGCCAGCAGCAAAGGACGAAGGGGCTTCGGAAACACCATATATTTT	CASSKGRRGFGNTIYF
TRBJ2-3	NA	NA	TRBV5-4	TGTGCCAGCAGCGACCGCGGGTCCTTTGGGCAGTATTTT	CASSDRGSFGQYF
TRBJ2-5	NA	NA	TRBV5-5	TGTGCCCGCAGCTCGAGGGGGGGGCGGGAGACCCAGTACTTC	CARSSRGGRETQYF
TRBJ2-7	TRBD2	few	TRBV9	TGTGCCAGCAGCCCAGCTGGGGGGGGACGGGACGTCGAGCAGTACTTC	CASSPAGGGRDVEQYF
TRBJ2-4	NA	NA	TRBV28	TGTGCCAGCAGTCACGGAGCAGCCAAAAACATTCAGTACTTC	CASSHGAAKNIQYF
TRBJ1-2	NA	NA	TRBV5-1	TGCGCCAGCAGCTGGTACAGCGAGGGAGGTAATGGCTACACCTTC	CASSWYSEGGNGYTF
TRBJ2-2	NA	NA	TRBV10-1	TGCGCCAGCAGTGAGACGAGGAGGGGGGAGCTGTTTTTT	CASSETRRGELFF
TRBJ2-5	TRBD2	NA	TRBV6-5	TGTGCCAGCAGAGCTATAGCGGGGGGGCGGGAGACCCAGTACTTC	CASRAIAGGRETQYF
TRBJ2-6	NA	NA	TRBV7-8	TGTGCCAGCAGCTCCCTAGGGGGTAGCTCTGGGGCCAACGTCCTGACTTTC	CASSSLGGSSGANVLTF
TRBJ2-1	NA	once	TRBV11-2	TGTGCCAGCACGGGGGGCGTGCAGGATGAGCAGTTCTTC	CASTGGVQDEQFF
TRBJ2-1	NA	NA	TRBV5-1	TGCGCCAGCAGGGACCCGGGACTCTACTCCTACAATGAGCAGTTCTTC	CASRDPGLYSYNEQFF
TRBJ2-1	TRBD2	NA	TRBV5-1	TGCGCCAGCAGCTTGGCCCGACCGGGACTAGCGGCATACAATGAGCAGTTCTTC	CASSLARPGLAAYNEQFF
TRBJ1-1	NA	NA	TRBV9	TGTGCCAGCAGCCCTGGGGGGAATAGAGGCAACACTGAAGCTTTCTTT	CASSPGGNRGNTEAFF
TRBJ1-2	NA	NA	TRBV3-1/TRBV3-2	TGTGCCAGCAGCCAAGATCCGGGATTTACTTATGGCTACACCTTC	CASSQDPGFTYGYTF
TRBJ1-1	NA	NA	TRBV6-6	TGTGCCAGCAGCCCTACGGGGGGAACTGAAGCTTTCTTT	CASSPTGGTEAFF
TRBJ1-2	NA	NA	TRBV5-1	TGCGCCAGCAGCTTCGGGGTTAACTATGGCTACACCTTC	CASSFGVNYGYTF
TRBJ2-7	TRBD2	NA	TRBV18	TGTGCCAGCTCACCTGCGTCACTTAGCGGGGGGGCGGGCGAGCAGTACTTC	CASSPASLSGGAGEQYF
TRBJ1-5	NA	NA	TRBV19	TGTGCCAGTAGCGGACAGATCAATCAGCCCCAGCATTTT	CASSGQINQPQHF
TRBJ2-3	TRBD1	NA	TRBV9	TGTGCCAGCAGCCCCGGGACAGGGGCGGTCTCAGATACGCAGTATTTT	CASSPGTGAVSDTQYF
TRBJ1-2	TRBD1	NA	TRBV27	TGTGCCAGCAGTCCACACCGGGACAGGGTGGGGGTCTATGGCTACACCTTC	CASSPHRDRVGVYGYTF
TRBJ2-7	TRBD1	NA	TRBV29-1	TGCAGCGTTGAGTTCGGACAGGGAGTCGAGCAGTACTTC	CSVEFGQGVEQYF
TRBJ2-7	NA	NA	TRBV6-6	TGTGCCAGCAGCCCTTCGACAGGTTTGGGGGAGCAGTACTTC	CASSPSTGLGEQYF
TRBJ2-1	TRBD2	NA	TRBV20-1	TGCAGTGCTAGTAGTAGCGGGGGGGAGGACTACAATGAGCAGTTCTTC	CSASSSGGEDYNEQFF
TRBJ2-3	NA	NA	TRBV12-3/TRBV12-4	TGTGCCAGCAGTTTGGCGCGCACAGATACGCAGTATTTT	CASSLARTDTQYF
TRBJ1-2	TRBD1	NA	TRBV3-1/TRBV3-2	TGTGCCAGCAGCCAGGGGACAGGGCAGACTAACTATGGCTACACCTTC	CASSQGTGQTNYGYTF
TRBJ2-3	NA	once	TRBV2	TGTGCCAGCAGTGATCTGATGGGGAATACGCAGTATTTT	CASSDLMGNTQYF
TRBJ2-7	TRBD1	once	TRBV5-1	TGCGCCAGCAGCTTGGTCGGGACAGACTACGAGCAGTACTTC	CASSLVGTDYEQYF